These T cell receptor beta chains were read from a single sample in a study of shared T cell receptors in the human thymus. Assay used: immunoSEQ multiplex PCR; TCRdb lists only in-frame clones, some missing. The top ten hold 0.008% to 0.011% of the sample, which has hundreds of thousands of clones, approximately 90% seen once. This same sample was also taken into another study, of human thymus T cells.

The specimen sequenced was thymocytes. These receptors were collected from a boy in the first two years of life with a congenital heart defect. Both conserved end residues are part of each CDR3. Each record gives: V gene, clone size, J gene, D gene, CDR3 DNA, CDR3 protein. D genes are given only for firm matches. Clone size is not always given. Where it is, it says once, few, many or a class for expanded clones.

>TRBV11-2|NA|TRBJ2-7|NA
TGTGCCAGCAGCTTAGGGGGGGGCAGGGGAAGCGAGCGGTCCTACGAGCAGTACTTC
CASSLGGGRGSERSYEQYF
>TRBV5-4|few|TRBJ1-1|NA
TGTGCCAGCAGCTTTCGAGGGGGCACTGAAGCTTTCTTT
CASSFRGGTEAFF
>TRBV30|NA|TRBJ1-2|NA
TGTGCCTGGAGTGTACCTAGGTACGAAAGCTATGGCTACACCTTC
CAWSVPRYESYGYTF
>TRBV4-1|NA|TRBJ1-4|NA
TGCGCCAGCAGCCAAGAAGGGGGGGGCAATGAAAAACTGTTTTTT
CASSQEGGGNEKLFF
>TRBV5-4|NA|TRBJ2-1|TRBD1
TGTGCCAGCAGCCACCCGGGACAGGACGTAAATGAGCAGTTCTTC
CASSHPGQDVNEQFF
>TRBV25-1|NA|TRBJ2-7|NA
TGTGCCAGCAGTGGCCTCAGGGGCAGCGACGAGCAGTACTTC
CASSGLRGSDEQYF
>TRBV4-2|NA|TRBJ1-5|TRBD1
TGTGCCAGCAGCCAGGACAGGGGTTGGGGCAATCAGCCCCAGCATTTT
CASSQDRGWGNQPQHF
>TRBV4-3|NA|TRBJ2-4|TRBD2
TGCGCCAGCAGCCAAGAAGCCGGGACTAGCGGGAGGAAACTAGCCAAAAACATTCAGTACTTC
CASSQEAGTSGRKLAKNIQYF
>TRBV5-4|NA|TRBJ2-3|TRBD1
TGTGCCAGCAGCCAAGACAGGGTCGCAGATACGCAGTATTTT
CASSQDRVADTQYF
>TRBV9|NA|TRBJ2-3|NA
TGTGCCTCCGCCCAGAGGACAGATACGCAGTATTTT
CASAQRTDTQYF
>TRBV6-6|NA|TRBJ2-7|NA
TGTGCCAGCAGTTATGCGGGGGGACAGGGACGGTACGAGCAGTACTTC
CASSYAGGQGRYEQYF
>TRBV6-1|NA|TRBJ2-7|TRBD2
TGTGCCAGCAGTGATAGCGGGAGTGATTACGAGCAGTACTTC
CASSDSGSDYEQYF
>TRBV4-3|NA|TRBJ2-1|NA
TGCGCCAGCAGCTCGCGCGGGAACCCCTACAATGAGCAGTTCTTC
CASSSRGNPYNEQFF
>TRBV6-5|NA|TRBJ2-2|TRBD2
TGTGCCAGCAGTTACGGGTCGGGAGGCCTCACCGGGGAGCTGTTTTTT
CASSYGSGGLTGELFF
>TRBV27|NA|TRBJ1-1|TRBD1
TGTGCCAGCAGTCCTACGACAGGGGGCGCGGCTGAAGCTTTCTTT
CASSPTTGGAAEAFF
>TRBV12-5|once|TRBJ2-1|TRBD2
TGTGCTAGTGGTTCAAACCCCGGCGGGAGCTCCTACAATGAGCAGTTCTTC
CASGSNPGGSSYNEQFF
>TRBV19|NA|TRBJ2-1|NA
TGTGCCAGTAGTAGCGAGTACAATGAGCAGTTCTTC
CASSSEYNEQFF
>TRBV27|NA|TRBJ2-7|NA
TGTGCCAGCAGGACCATTTCTAGCAACCACGAGCAGTACTTC
CASRTISSNHEQYF
>TRBV5-4|NA|TRBJ2-2|NA
TGTGCCAGCAGCCTACCTAGCACCGGGGAGCTGTTTTTT
CASSLPSTGELFF
>TRBV10-2|NA|TRBJ2-5|NA
TGCGCCAGCAGTTTCCCGGGTCCTAAAGGCGAGACCCAGTACTTC
CASSFPGPKGETQYF
>TRBV7-2|NA|TRBJ2-5|TRBD1
TGTGCCAGCAGCCCCCGGACAGGGGAATTGAGAGAGACCCAGTACTTC
CASSPRTGELRETQYF
>TRBV4-2|NA|TRBJ2-3|NA
TGTGCCAGCAGCCAAGCCTGGGGCAGCACCACAGATACGCAGTATTTT
CASSQAWGSTTDTQYF
>TRBV27|NA|TRBJ2-5|TRBD2
TGTGCCAGCAGTTGGTCTAGCGGGAAAGAGACCCAGTACTTC
CASSWSSGKETQYF
>TRBV7-9|few|TRBJ1-1|NA
TGTGCCAGCAGCTTAGGCACAGCCAGTAGGAACACTGAAGCTTTCTTT
CASSLGTASRNTEAFF
>TRBV25-1|NA|TRBJ2-3|NA
TGTGCCAGCAGTGAAAAAGTAGGAGGCTGGGGCACAGATACGCAGTATTTT
CASSEKVGGWGTDTQYF
>TRBV6-6|NA|TRBJ2-1|NA
TGTGCCAGCAGTTACTCCCTCTCCGCTAGACCAAATGAGCAGTTCTTC
CASSYSLSARPNEQFF
>TRBV28|NA|TRBJ2-1|TRBD2
TGTGCCAGCAGGAGCCACAGAGCGGGAGGGCCCTTCCCCTACAATGAGCAGTTCTTC
CASRSHRAGGPFPYNEQFF
>TRBV19|NA|TRBJ2-2|TRBD1
TGTGCCAGTAGTCCCCTGGGACAGGGAGAGAACACCGGGGAGCTGTTTTTT
CASSPLGQGENTGELFF
>TRBV13|NA|TRBJ1-2|NA
TGTGCCAGCAGCTTAGGCCTGGCCGGGGAGGGCTACACCTTC
CASSLGLAGEGYTF
>TRBV27|NA|TRBJ1-4|NA
TGTGCCAGCAGAGCTGCAACTAATGAAAAACTGTTTTTT
CASRAATNEKLFF
>TRBV7-9|once|TRBJ2-7|NA
TGTGCCAGCAGCTTACCCGAGACGGGTTCCTACGAGCAGTACTTC
CASSLPETGSYEQYF
>TRBV18|NA|TRBJ1-2|NA
TGTGCCAGCTCACCCGAACCCGGGACACCGGTCGGTGGCTACACCTTC
CASSPEPGTPVGGYTF
>TRBV4-2|NA|TRBJ2-7|TRBD2
TGTGCCAGCAGCCCTATTAGCGGGACCCCCTACGAGCAGTACTTC
CASSPISGTPYEQYF
>TRBV4-1|NA|TRBJ2-1|TRBD2
TGCGCCAGCAGCCAAAGGACTCTAGCGGGAGAGGGCAATGAGCAGTTCTTC
CASSQRTLAGEGNEQFF
>TRBV29-1|once|TRBJ2-7|NA
TGCAGCGTTGGGGGGGGGCAGGGGGCGCGAAGGAACGAGCAGTACTTC
CSVGGGQGARRNEQYF
>TRBV30|NA|TRBJ2-3|TRBD2
TGTGCCTGGCGACTAGCGGGAGGGACAGATACGCAGTATTTT
CAWRLAGGTDTQYF
>TRBV6-5|NA|TRBJ2-5|NA
TGTGCCAGCAGTCGCCTAGCGACCCAAGAGACCCAGTACTTC
CASSRLATQETQYF